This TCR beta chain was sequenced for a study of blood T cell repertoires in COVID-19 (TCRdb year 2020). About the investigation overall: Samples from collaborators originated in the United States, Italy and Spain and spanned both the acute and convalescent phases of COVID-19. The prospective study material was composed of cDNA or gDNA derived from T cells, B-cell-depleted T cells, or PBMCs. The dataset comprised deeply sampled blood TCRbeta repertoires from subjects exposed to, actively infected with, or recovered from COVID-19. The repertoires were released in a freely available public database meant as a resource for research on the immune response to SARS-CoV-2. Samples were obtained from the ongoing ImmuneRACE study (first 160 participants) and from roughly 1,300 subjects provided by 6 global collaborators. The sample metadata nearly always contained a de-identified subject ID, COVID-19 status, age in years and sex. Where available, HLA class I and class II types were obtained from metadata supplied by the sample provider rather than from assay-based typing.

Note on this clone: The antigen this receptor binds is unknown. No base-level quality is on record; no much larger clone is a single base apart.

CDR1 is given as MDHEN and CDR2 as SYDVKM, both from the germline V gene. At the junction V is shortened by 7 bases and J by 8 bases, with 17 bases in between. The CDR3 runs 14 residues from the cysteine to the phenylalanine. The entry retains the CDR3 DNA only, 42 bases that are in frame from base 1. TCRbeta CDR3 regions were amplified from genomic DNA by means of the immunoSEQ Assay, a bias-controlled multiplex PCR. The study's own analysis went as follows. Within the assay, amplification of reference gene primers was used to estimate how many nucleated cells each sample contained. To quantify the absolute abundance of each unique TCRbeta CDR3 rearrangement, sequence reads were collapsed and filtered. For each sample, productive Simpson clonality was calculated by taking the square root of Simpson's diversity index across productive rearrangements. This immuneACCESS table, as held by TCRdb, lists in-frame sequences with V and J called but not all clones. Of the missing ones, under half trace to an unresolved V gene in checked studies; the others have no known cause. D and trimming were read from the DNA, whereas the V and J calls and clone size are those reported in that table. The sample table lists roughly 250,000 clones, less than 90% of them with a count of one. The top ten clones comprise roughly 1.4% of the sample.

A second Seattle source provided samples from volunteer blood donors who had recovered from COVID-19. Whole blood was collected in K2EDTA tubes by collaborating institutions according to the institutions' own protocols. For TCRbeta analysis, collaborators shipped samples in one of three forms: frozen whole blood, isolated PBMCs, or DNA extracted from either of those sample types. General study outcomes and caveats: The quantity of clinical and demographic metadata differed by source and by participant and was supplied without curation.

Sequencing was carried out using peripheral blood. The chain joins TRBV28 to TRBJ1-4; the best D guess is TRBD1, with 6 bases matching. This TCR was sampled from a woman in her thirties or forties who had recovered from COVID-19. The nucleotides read TGTGCCAGCATTCCCGGGGGGGCAGACGAAAAACTGTTTTTT. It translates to CASIPGGADEKLFF. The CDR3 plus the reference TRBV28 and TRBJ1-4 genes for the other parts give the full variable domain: DVKVTQSSRYLVKRTGEKVFLECVQDMDHENMFWYRQDPGLGLRLIYFSYDVKMKEKGDIPEGYSVSREKKERFSLILESASTNQTSMYLCASIPGGADEKLFFGSGTQLSVL.